The subject of this entry is one T cell receptor beta chain. Its target is not known. The CDR3 has 16 amino acids. Germline CDR1 SGHTA, CDR2 FQGNSA. V was shortened by 5 bases and J by 0 bases, with 16 bases between the two germline ends. The data stem from a study of cytomegalovirus exposure and HLA in healthy donors. For the study at large: For the approximately 360 genotyped donors, 80% to 90% fell within the Caucasian-associated ancestry cluster.

The primer mix had 60 Vbeta and 13 Jbeta primers. Libraries were prepared by immunoSEQ multiplex PCR; TCRdb keeps only in-frame clonotypes and omits some of them. The sample shows approximately 100,000 clones, 73% of them seen only once. Findings and limits, study-wide: A later analysis reported that several of the most significant clusters appeared to be linked to common viral pathogens, among them Epstein-Barr virus. In a later analysis, CMV-associated beta chains were mostly HLA-associated, it appeared.

What was sequenced was PBMCs. This clonotype was obtained from a man in his forties in good health and CMV-seronegative. The V gene is TRBV7-2, the J gene TRBJ2-5; the D gene is possibly TRBD2 (6 bases). CDR3 nucleotide sequence: TGTGCCAGCAGCCTCGGGGTAGCGGCGTACCAAGAGACCCAGTACTTC. Translated: CASSLGVAAYQETQYF. The variable domain in full, completed from reference TRBV7-2 and TRBJ2-5, reads GAGVSQSPSNKVTEKGKDVELRCDPISGHTALYWYRQSLGQGLEFLIYFQGNSAPDKSGLPSDRFSAERTGGSVSTLTIQRTQQEDSAVYLCASSLGVAAYQETQYFGPGTRLLVL.